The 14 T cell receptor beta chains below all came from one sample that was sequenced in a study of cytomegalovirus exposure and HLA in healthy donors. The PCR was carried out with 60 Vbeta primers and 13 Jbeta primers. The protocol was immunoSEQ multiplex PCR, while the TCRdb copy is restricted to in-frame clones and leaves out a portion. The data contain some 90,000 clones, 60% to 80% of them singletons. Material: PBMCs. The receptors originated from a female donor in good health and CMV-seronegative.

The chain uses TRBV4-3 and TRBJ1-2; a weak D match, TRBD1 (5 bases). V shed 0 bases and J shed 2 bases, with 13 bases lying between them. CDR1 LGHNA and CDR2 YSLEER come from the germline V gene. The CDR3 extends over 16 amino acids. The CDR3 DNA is TGCGCCAGCAGCCAAGATTGGATCAGGGTAAACTATGGCTACACCTTC. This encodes CASSQDWIRVNYGYTF.

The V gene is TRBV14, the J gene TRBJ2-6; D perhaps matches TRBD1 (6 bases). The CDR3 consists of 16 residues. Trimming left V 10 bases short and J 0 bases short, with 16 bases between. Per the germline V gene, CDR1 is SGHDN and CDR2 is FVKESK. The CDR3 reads CANPGDFLSGANVLTF. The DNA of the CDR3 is TGTGCCAACCCAGGGGATTTCCTCTCTGGGGCCAACGTCCTGACTTTC.

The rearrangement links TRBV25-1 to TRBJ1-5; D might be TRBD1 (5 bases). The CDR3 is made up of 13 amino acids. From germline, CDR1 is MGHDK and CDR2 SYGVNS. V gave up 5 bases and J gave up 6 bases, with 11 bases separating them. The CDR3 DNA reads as TGTGCCAGCAGTCCCCTGGGGGGTCAGCCCCAGCATTTT. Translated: CASSPLGGQPQHF.

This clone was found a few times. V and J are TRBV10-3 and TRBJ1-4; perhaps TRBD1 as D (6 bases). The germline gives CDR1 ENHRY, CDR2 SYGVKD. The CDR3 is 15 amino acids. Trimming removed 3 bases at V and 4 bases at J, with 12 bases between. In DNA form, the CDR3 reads TGTGCCATCAGTGATTTACAGGGCTTTAATGAAAAACTGTTTTTT. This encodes CAISDLQGFNEKLFF.

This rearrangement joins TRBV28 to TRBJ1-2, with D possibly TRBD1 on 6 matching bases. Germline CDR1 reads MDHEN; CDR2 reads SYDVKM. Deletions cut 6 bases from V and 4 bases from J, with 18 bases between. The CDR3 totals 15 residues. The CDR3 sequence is CASREAQGGAYGYTF. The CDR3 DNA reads TGTGCCAGCAGAGAGGCACAGGGCGGCGCCTATGGCTACACCTTC.

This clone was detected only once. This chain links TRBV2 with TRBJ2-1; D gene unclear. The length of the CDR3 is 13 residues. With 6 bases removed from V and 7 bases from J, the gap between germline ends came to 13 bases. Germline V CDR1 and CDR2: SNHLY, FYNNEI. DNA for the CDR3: TGTGCCAGCAGCGGAACTATTAGGAATGAGCAGTTCTTC. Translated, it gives CASSGTIRNEQFF.

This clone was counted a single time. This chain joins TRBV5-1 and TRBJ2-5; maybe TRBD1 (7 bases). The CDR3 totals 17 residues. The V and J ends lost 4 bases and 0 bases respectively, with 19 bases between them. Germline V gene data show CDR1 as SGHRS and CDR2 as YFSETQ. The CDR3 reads CASSHRTGGGYQETQYF. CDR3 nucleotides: TGCGCCAGCAGCCACAGGACAGGAGGGGGTTACCAAGAGACCCAGTACTTC. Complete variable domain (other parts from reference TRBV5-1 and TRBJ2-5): KAGVTQTPRYLIKTRGQQVTLSCSPISGHRSVSWYQQTPGQGLQFLFEYFSETQRNKGNFPGRFSGRQFSNSRSEMNVSTLELGDSALYLCASSHRTGGGYQETQYFGPGTRLLVL.

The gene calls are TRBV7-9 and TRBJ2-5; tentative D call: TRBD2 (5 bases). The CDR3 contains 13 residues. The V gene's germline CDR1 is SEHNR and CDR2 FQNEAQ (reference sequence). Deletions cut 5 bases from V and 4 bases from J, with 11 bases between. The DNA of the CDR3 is TGTGCCAGCAGCGCCCTGGGGAGAGAGACCCAGTACTTC. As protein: CASSALGRETQYF.

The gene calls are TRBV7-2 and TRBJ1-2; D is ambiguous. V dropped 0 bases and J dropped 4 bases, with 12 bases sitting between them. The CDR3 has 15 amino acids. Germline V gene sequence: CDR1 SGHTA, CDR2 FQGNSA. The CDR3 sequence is CASSLAPPEAYGYTF. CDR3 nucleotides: TGTGCCAGCAGCTTAGCTCCCCCCGAGGCCTATGGCTACACCTTC.

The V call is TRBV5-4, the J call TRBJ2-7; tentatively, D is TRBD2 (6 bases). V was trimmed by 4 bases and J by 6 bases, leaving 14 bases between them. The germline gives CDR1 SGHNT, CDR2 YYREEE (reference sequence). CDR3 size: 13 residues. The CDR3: CASSPVGGSEQYF. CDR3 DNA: TGTGCCAGCAGCCCGGTTGGGGGGAGCGAGCAGTACTTC.

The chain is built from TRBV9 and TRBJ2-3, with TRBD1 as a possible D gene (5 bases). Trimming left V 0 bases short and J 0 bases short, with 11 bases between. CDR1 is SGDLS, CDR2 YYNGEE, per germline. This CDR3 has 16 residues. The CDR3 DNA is TGTGCCAGCAGCGTAGGGGCAGGGATAAGCACAGATACGCAGTATTTT. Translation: CASSVGAGISTDTQYF.

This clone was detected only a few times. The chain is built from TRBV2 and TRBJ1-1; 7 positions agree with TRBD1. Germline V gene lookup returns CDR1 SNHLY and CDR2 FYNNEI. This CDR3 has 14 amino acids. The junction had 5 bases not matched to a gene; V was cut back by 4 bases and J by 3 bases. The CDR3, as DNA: TGTGCCAGCAGTGTAGAGGGGGCGGACACTGAAGCTTTCTTT. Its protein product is CASSVEGADTEAFF.

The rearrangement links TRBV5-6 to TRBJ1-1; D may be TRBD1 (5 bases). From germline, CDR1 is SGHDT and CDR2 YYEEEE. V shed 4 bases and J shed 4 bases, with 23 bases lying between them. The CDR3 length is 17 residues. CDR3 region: CASSPPRGYQGSTEAFF. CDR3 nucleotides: TGTGCCAGCAGCCCGCCGCGGGGGTATCAAGGAAGCACTGAAGCTTTCTTT. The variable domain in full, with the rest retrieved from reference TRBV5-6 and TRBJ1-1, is DAGVTQSPTHLIKTRGQQVTLRCSPKSGHDTVSWYQQALGQGPQFIFQYYEEEERQRGNFPDRFSGHQFPNYSSELNVNALLLGDSALYLCASSPPRGYQGSTEAFFGQGTRLTVV.

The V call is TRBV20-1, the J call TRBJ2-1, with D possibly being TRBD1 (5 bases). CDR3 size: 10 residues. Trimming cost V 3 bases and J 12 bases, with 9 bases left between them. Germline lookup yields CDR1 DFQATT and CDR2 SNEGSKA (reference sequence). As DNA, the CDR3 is TGCAGTGCTAGGACAGATGGGCAGTTCTTC. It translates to CSARTDGQFF.